The rows below give T cell receptor beta chains drawn from one sample of a study of regulatory T cells in long-lasting Graves disease. TCRdb fed the multiplex PCR reads into MiXCR, producing one record per CDR3 protein. The sample contains 400,000 to 600,000 distinct CDR3 sequences, 20% to 25% of which appear only once. Sequenced here: peripheral blood mononuclear cells (PBMCs), sampled when the disease was refractory, from a patient treated with antithyroid drugs. These receptors were taken from a female donor with Graves disease. Each CDR3 is given with its conserved first and last residue. Each record gives: V gene, clone size, D gene, J gene, CDR3 DNA, CDR3 protein. The D gene is left open where the match is weak. Clone size appears in some rows only: once, few, many, or a class for an expanded clone.

V: TRBV6-5; size: many; D: .; J: TRBJ2-1; DNA: TGTGCCAGCAGTTACGGAGGGCGGACGAATGAGCAGTTCTTC; CDR3: CASSYGGRTNEQFF
V: TRBV12-3/TRBV12-4; size: .; D: .; J: TRBJ2-7; DNA: TGTGCCAGCACTACGGCGGGGAGCTACGAGCAGTACTTC; CDR3: CASTTAGSYEQYF
V: TRBV27; size: many; D: .; J: TRBJ1-5; DNA: TGTGCCAGCAAAATGGGGGCAGGAATCATTCAGCCCCAGCATTTT; CDR3: CASKMGAGIIQPQHF
V: TRBV7-9; size: .; D: .; J: TRBJ2-5; DNA: TGTGCCAGCAGCTTATCGGACCAAGAGGCCCAGTACTTC; CDR3: CASSLSDQEAQYF
V: TRBV7-9; size: .; D: .; J: TRBJ2-2; DNA: TGTGCCAGCAGCCCAGGTCGGGTGGATACCGGGGAGCTGTTTTTT; CDR3: CASSPGRVDTGELFF
V: TRBV28; size: many; D: .; J: TRBJ2-5; DNA: TGTGCCAGCAGAAGGGAGACCCAGTACTTC; CDR3: CASRRETQYF
V: TRBV5-1; size: few; D: TRBD1; J: TRBJ2-7; DNA: TGCGCCACCGCGTGGGACAGGGGTGGCGAGCAGTACTTC; CDR3: CATAWDRGGEQYF
V: TRBV7-9; size: once; D: TRBD1; J: TRBJ2-3; DNA: TGTGCCAGCAGCCAAGATCTAGTGACAGGGGTCACAGATACGCAGTATTTT; CDR3: CASSQDLVTGVTDTQYF
V: TRBV5-1; size: .; D: TRBD1; J: TRBJ2-7; DNA: TGCGCCAGCAGCGAGGGGGACAGGGTCAACGAGCAGTACTTC; CDR3: CASSEGDRVNEQYF
V: TRBV28; size: many; D: .; J: TRBJ2-1; DNA: TGTGCCAGCAGTCCCCAGACAGGACGCTCCTACAATGAGCAGTTCTTC; CDR3: CASSPQTGRSYNEQFF
V: TRBV20-1; size: many; D: TRBD2; J: TRBJ2-7; DNA: TGCAGTGCTAGGGGGGGGGGGACCGTTCGTCTCGAGCAGTACTTC; CDR3: CSARGGGTVRLEQYF
V: TRBV28; size: .; D: .; J: TRBJ2-7; DNA: TGTGCCAGCAGTCATACTAGGGCCTACGAGCAGTACTTC; CDR3: CASSHTRAYEQYF
V: TRBV12-5; size: .; D: TRBD1; J: TRBJ1-5; DNA: TGTGCTAGTGGCTCGACAGGGTCTGCAGATCAGCCCCAGCATTTT; CDR3: CASGSTGSADQPQHF
V: TRBV15; size: many; D: .; J: TRBJ1-5; DNA: TGTGCCACCAGCAGAGGACGGGATAGCAATCAGCCCCAGCATTTT; CDR3: CATSRGRDSNQPQHF
V: TRBV20-1; size: .; D: TRBD2; J: TRBJ2-5; DNA: TGCAGTGCTAGAGATGAAGTAGCGGGATCGCCGCGCCAGTACTTC; CDR3: CSARDEVAGSPRQYF
V: TRBV25-1; size: .; D: TRBD1; J: TRBJ2-5; DNA: TGTGCCAGCAGTCATCCGGGACAGTACCAAGAGACCCAGTACTTC; CDR3: CASSHPGQYQETQYF
V: TRBV9; size: few; D: .; J: TRBJ1-1; DNA: TGTGCCAGCAGCGTTCAGGGGAATAGGGCTGAAGCTTTCTTT; CDR3: CASSVQGNRAEAFF
V: TRBV20-1; size: .; D: .; J: TRBJ2-1; DNA: TGCAGTGCCCCCTCTAGTAGCGGAGTGGTCTCCTACAATGAGCAGTTCTTC; CDR3: CSAPSSSGVVSYNEQFF
V: TRBV5-1; size: .; D: .; J: TRBJ1-4; DNA: TGCGCCAGCAGTAGCACGCCCGATAATGAAAAACTGTTTTTT; CDR3: CASSSTPDNEKLFF
V: TRBV12-3/TRBV12-4; size: .; D: .; J: TRBJ2-1; DNA: TGTGCCAGCAGTTTAACCCTGAAAGAGCAGTTCTTC; CDR3: CASSLTLKEQFF
V: TRBV10-1; size: many; D: .; J: TRBJ1-1; DNA: TGCGCCAGTCCCTTGTCGGAGGTAGAGGACACTGAAGCTTTCTTT; CDR3: CASPLSEVEDTEAFF
V: TRBV19; size: .; D: .; J: TRBJ2-3; DNA: TGTGCCAGTAGTCCTTTCATGACAGGCGCAGATACGCAGTATTTT; CDR3: CASSPFMTGADTQYF
V: TRBV6-1; size: many; D: .; J: TRBJ2-7; DNA: TGTGCCAGCAGTGAAATGGGGGACGAGCAGTACTTC; CDR3: CASSEMGDEQYF
V: TRBV20-1; size: .; D: .; J: TRBJ1-3; DNA: TGCAGTGCTAGAGTACAGGGTATAAGCACCATATATTTT; CDR3: CSARVQGISTIYF
V: TRBV19; size: .; D: .; J: TRBJ1-1; DNA: TGTGCCAGCCGGGGGGGGATAATGAACACTGAAGCTTTCTTT; CDR3: CASRGGIMNTEAFF
V: TRBV20-1; size: .; D: TRBD1; J: TRBJ1-2; DNA: TGCAGTGCTAGAAGGACAGGGGATAACTATGGCTACACCTTC; CDR3: CSARRTGDNYGYTF
V: TRBV15; size: many; D: TRBD1; J: TRBJ2-5; DNA: TGTGCCACCAGCAGTCCGGGACAGCCCCAAGAGACCCAGTACTTC; CDR3: CATSSPGQPQETQYF
V: TRBV20-1; size: many; D: .; J: TRBJ1-5; DNA: TGCAGTGCCTACCGCGGGGAGGGCGGGAATCAGCCCCAGCATTTT; CDR3: CSAYRGEGGNQPQHF
V: TRBV9; size: few; D: .; J: TRBJ1-2; DNA: TGTGCCAGCAATGAAGGGCACCCATCCAACTATGGCTACACCTTC; CDR3: CASNEGHPSNYGYTF
V: TRBV28; size: many; D: TRBD1; J: TRBJ1-2; DNA: TGTGCCAGCAGTTCGACAGGGGTCCTACCTCCTATTAACTATGGCTACACCTTC; CDR3: CASSSTGVLPPINYGYTF
V: TRBV6-1; size: many; D: .; J: TRBJ1-2; DNA: TGTGCCAGCAGTCAACATCCTCACTATGGCTACACCTTC; CDR3: CASSQHPHYGYTF
V: TRBV7-2; size: few; D: TRBD1; J: TRBJ1-2; DNA: TGTGCCAGCAGAGACAGGGGGGAGGGCTACACCTTC; CDR3: CASRDRGEGYTF
V: TRBV27; size: many; D: .; J: TRBJ1-1; DNA: TGTGCCAGTGCGTCAGGGGTGAACACTGAAGCTTTCTTT; CDR3: CASASGVNTEAFF
V: TRBV15; size: .; D: .; J: TRBJ1-2; DNA: TGTGCCACCAGCCCAGGAGGATTAGGAAACTATGGCTACACCTTC; CDR3: CATSPGGLGNYGYTF
V: TRBV6-1; size: few; D: .; J: TRBJ1-1; DNA: TGTGCCAGCTTTGACTTTATGAACACTGAAGCTTTCTTT; CDR3: CASFDFMNTEAFF
V: TRBV5-1; size: few; D: .; J: TRBJ1-2; DNA: TGCGCCAGCAGCTTGAACAGGGACGACTATGGCTACACCTTC; CDR3: CASSLNRDDYGYTF
V: TRBV6-1; size: .; D: TRBD1; J: TRBJ1-6; DNA: TGTGCCAGCAGTGCGGGACAGGATAATTCACCCCTCCACTTT; CDR3: CASSAGQDNSPLHF
V: TRBV3-1; size: .; D: .; J: TRBJ1-2; DNA: TGTGCCAGCAGCCAACGAACAGGGAGGGATAATGGCTACACCTTC; CDR3: CASSQRTGRDNGYTF
V: TRBV27; size: .; D: .; J: TRBJ2-7; DNA: TGTGCCAGCAGTTGGAGGGTCTACTACGAGCAGTACTTC; CDR3: CASSWRVYYEQYF
V: TRBV7-9; size: .; D: TRBD2; J: TRBJ2-1; DNA: TGTGCCGGGCGAGGGACTAGCGGGGAGAGCTCCTACAATGAGCAGTTCTTC; CDR3: CAGRGTSGESSYNEQFF
V: TRBV28; size: many; D: .; J: TRBJ1-2; DNA: TGTGCCAGCAGTTGGGGGAATACTAACTATGGCTACACCTTC; CDR3: CASSWGNTNYGYTF
V: TRBV4-1; size: few; D: .; J: TRBJ2-1; DNA: TGCGCCAGCAGCCCTATGGGCTCCCTAAGCTCCTACAATGAGCAGTTCTTC; CDR3: CASSPMGSLSSYNEQFF
V: TRBV3-1; size: many; D: .; J: TRBJ1-1; DNA: TGTGCCAGCAGCCAACGGTTCGGGAACACTGAAGCTTTCTTT; CDR3: CASSQRFGNTEAFF
V: TRBV5-1; size: .; D: .; J: TRBJ2-1; DNA: TGCGCCAGCAGCCTGGACAGCAACAATGAGCAGTTCTTC; CDR3: CASSLDSNNEQFF
V: TRBV4-1; size: .; D: TRBD1; J: TRBJ1-2; DNA: TGCGCCAGCAGCCAAGTAAGGACAGGGGTAAACGGCTACACCTTC; CDR3: CASSQVRTGVNGYTF
V: TRBV18; size: .; D: TRBD2; J: TRBJ2-5; DNA: TGTGCCAGCTCAACCACTAGCGGGGGAAGCCAAGAGACCCAGTACTTC; CDR3: CASSTTSGGSQETQYF
V: TRBV29-1; size: .; D: TRBD1; J: TRBJ1-2; DNA: TGCAGCGTTGAGGGACAGGGAGTGGAGGGCTACACCTTC; CDR3: CSVEGQGVEGYTF
V: TRBV9; size: .; D: TRBD2; J: TRBJ2-2; DNA: TGTGCCAGCAGCGACCCCCGACTAGCGGGGAACACCGGGGAGCTGTTTTTT; CDR3: CASSDPRLAGNTGELFF
V: TRBV5-4; size: few; D: .; J: TRBJ2-2; DNA: TGTGCCAGCAGCTTGGACGAGGGACCGAACACCGGGGAGCTGTTTTTT; CDR3: CASSLDEGPNTGELFF
V: TRBV9; size: .; D: .; J: TRBJ1-1; DNA: TGTGCCAGCAGCGTAGAACCAGGGTTGGGCACTGAAGCTTTCTTT; CDR3: CASSVEPGLGTEAFF
V: TRBV28; size: many; D: TRBD2; J: TRBJ2-7; DNA: TGTGCCAGCAGTGCGACCCGGGGACTAGCGGAGAGCTCCTACGAGCAGTACTTC; CDR3: CASSATRGLAESSYEQYF
V: TRBV7-9; size: .; D: .; J: TRBJ2-5; DNA: TGTGCCACCAACCTTGGGGGGCTCCGGGAGACCCAGTACTTC; CDR3: CATNLGGLRETQYF
V: TRBV20-1; size: many; D: TRBD2; J: TRBJ2-7; DNA: TGCAGTGCTAGAGAGCGGGGTGGACTAGCGCGCTCCTACGAGCAGTACTTC; CDR3: CSARERGGLARSYEQYF
V: TRBV19; size: few; D: .; J: TRBJ2-2; DNA: TGTGCCAGTAGCGAACAGGCGCTCACCGGGGAGCTGTTTTTT; CDR3: CASSEQALTGELFF